The T cell receptor beta chain described here comes from a study of blood T cell repertoires in COVID-19. TCRdb's copy holds only in-frame clones and misses some; the assay was immunoSEQ multiplex PCR. The table lists more than 85,000 clones, more than 65% of them singletons, with around 4% in the top ten. Input material: peripheral blood. The clonotype comes from a woman aged 80 or over with acute or convalescent COVID-19.

The CDR3, as DNA: TGTGCCAGCAGTCTTTACAGGAACACTGAAGCTTTCTTT. This sequence encodes CASSLYRNTEAFF. The chain carries TRBV6-5 and TRBJ1-1; D is unclear. The ends were cut back, 5 bases at V and 1 base at J, with 8 bases in the middle. Germline loops: CDR1 MNHEY, CDR2 SVGAGI. There are 13 residues in the CDR3.